Below, 29 T cell receptor beta chains from the same sample are listed, as sequenced in a study of PD-L1 blockade in urothelial cancer. Produced via immunoSEQ multiplex PCR; TCRdb's table is partial and in-frame only. The sample shows roughly 50,000 clones, about 85% of them seen only once. The starting material was PBMCs, obtained around atezolizumab (anti-PD-L1) treatment. These receptors were taken from a man between 60 and 75 years old with urothelial cancer.

CDR3 residues: CASSIWQGRYNEQFF. The CDR3 DNA sequence: TGTGCCAGTAGTATTTGGCAGGGGAGATACAATGAGCAGTTCTTC. V is TRBV19 and J is TRBJ2-1; D may be TRBD1 (6 bases). The CDR3 is made up of 15 amino acids. Germline-derived CDR1 and CDR2 are LNHDA and SQIVND (reference sequence). V lost 3 bases and J lost 4, with 13 bases in between.

The V gene is TRBV27, the J gene TRBJ2-7, with D possibly matching TRBD1 (6 bases). V was pared by 2 bases and J by 1 base, with 6 bases between. This CDR3 region has 13 residues. Germline CDR1 MNHEY, CDR2 SMNVEV (reference sequence). Here the CDR3 DNA reads TGTGCCAGCAGTTTACAGGGGTCCTACGAGCAGTACTTC. The encoded protein is CASSLQGSYEQYF.

V and J are TRBV7-3 and TRBJ2-5, with TRBD2 identical over 7 bases. In germline, CDR1 is SGHTA, CDR2 FQGTGA. The J segment lost 1 base and the V segment lost 5 bases, leaving 7 bases of the junction unmatched. The CDR3 consists of 15 residues. The CDR3 DNA reads as TGTGCCAGCAGCCCCGGGACTACCACCCAAGAGACCCAGTACTTC. It yields the protein CASSPGTTTQETQYF.

The gene calls are TRBV19 and TRBJ2-5, with TRBD2 as a possible D gene (5 bases). The V gene lost 4 bases and the J gene lost 5 bases, with 14 bases spanning the gap. CDR3 length equals 14 residues. Per germline, CDR1 LNHDA and CDR2 SQIVND (reference sequence). CDR3 protein: CASSKLDTGETQYF. CDR3 DNA sequence: TGTGCCAGTAGTAAGCTAGACACGGGGGAGACCCAGTACTTC.

The rearrangement links TRBV5-1 to TRBJ2-5, with D possibly matching TRBD2 (5 bases). V dropped 2 bases and J dropped 3 bases, with 8 bases sitting between them. Germline-derived CDR1 and CDR2 are SGHRS and YFSETQ. The CDR3 is 13 residues long. This chain's CDR3 is CASSFNGEETQYF. The CDR3 nucleotides are TGCGCCAGCAGCTTCAACGGGGAAGAGACCCAGTACTTC.

This clone was counted a few times. CDR3 nucleotides: TGCGCCAGCAGCGTCGGACAGTCCAACACTGAAGCTTTCTTT. It translates to CASSVGQSNTEAFF. The chain employs TRBV5-1 and TRBJ1-1; a possible D gene is TRBD1 (6 bases). This CDR3 contains 14 residues. V gave up 4 bases and J gave up 2 bases, with 12 bases separating them. Germline CDR1 is SGHRS and CDR2 is YFSETQ.

This chain uses TRBV5-1 with TRBJ1-4, with no clear D. The CDR3 spans 14 residues. Germline V gives CDR1 SGHRS, CDR2 YFSETQ. Trimming cost V 4 bases and J 8 bases, with 15 bases left between them. The CDR3 loop is CASSHGLLKEKLFF. CDR3 DNA sequence: TGCGCCAGCAGCCACGGACTGCTTAAGGAAAAACTGTTTTTT. Full variable domain (remainder filled in from reference TRBV5-1 and TRBJ1-4): KAGVTQTPRYLIKTRGQQVTLSCSPISGHRSVSWYQQTPGQGLQFLFEYFSETQRNKGNFPGRFSGRQFSNSRSEMNVSTLELGDSALYLCASSHGLLKEKLFFGSGTQLSVL.

The chain joins TRBV7-9 to TRBJ1-3; no clear D. Trimming removed 5 bases at V and 0 bases at J, with 14 bases between. Germline CDR1 and CDR2: SEHNR and FQNEAQ (reference sequence). CDR3 length equals 16 residues. CDR3 DNA: TGTGCCAGCAGCGCCTGGACTGCCGACTCTGGAAACACCATATATTTT. As protein: CASSAWTADSGNTIYF.

This clone qualifies as medium-sized. The V and J genes are TRBV5-5 and TRBJ2-2; TRBD2 might be the D (6 bases). Deletions cut 3 bases from V and 5 bases from J, with 17 bases between. Germline V lookup: CDR1 SGHKS, CDR2 YYEKEE (reference sequence). This CDR3 region has 16 residues. CDR3 sequence: CASSSRGGGDTGELFF. For the CDR3, the DNA is TGTGCCAGCAGCTCTAGAGGTGGAGGGGATACCGGGGAGCTGTTTTTT.

CDR3 bases: TGCGCCAGCAGTGTAGGACAGGCCTACGAGCAGTACTTC. Translated, it gives CASSVGQAYEQYF. The V gene is TRBV10-2, the J gene TRBJ2-7, with TRBD1 matching over 7 bases. Germline V lookup: CDR1 WSHSY, CDR2 SAAADI. The CDR3 sequence is 13 residues long. V lost 4 bases, J lost 2 bases, and 2 bases stayed unmatched.

The chain combines TRBV7-3 with TRBJ2-2; 11 bases match TRBD2. After removal of 5 bases from V and 4 bases from J, the junction contained 3 bases not matched to a gene. The CDR3 runs to 15 residues. CDR1 and CDR2 (germline): SGHTA, FQGTGA. The DNA for the CDR3 is TGTGCCAGCAGCCAAACTAGCGGGAGCACCGGGGAGCTGTTTTTT. Residues: CASSQTSGSTGELFF.

The V gene is TRBV7-9, the J gene TRBJ1-6; 9 nucleotides align to TRBD1. The germline V gene has CDR1 SEHNR and CDR2 FQNEAQ (reference sequence). V gave up 5 bases and J gave up 7 bases; unmatched junction bases: 6. The CDR3 loop spans 15 amino acids. The DNA for the CDR3 is TGTGCCAGCAGCGTAGGGACAGGGCGAAATTCACCCCTCCACTTT. This translates into CASSVGTGRNSPLHF.

The chain combines TRBV5-1 with TRBJ2-7; 11 nucleotides align to TRBD1. There are 17 residues in the CDR3. With V trimmed by 2 bases and J by 2 bases, 9 bases remained unmatched. CDR1 SGHRS and CDR2 YFSETQ come from the germline V gene. CDR3 coding DNA: TGCGCCAGCAGCTTTCTTCTTGGGGGACAGGGGGCCTACGAGCAGTACTTC. This encodes CASSFLLGGQGAYEQYF. The full variable domain, its missing parts supplied by reference TRBV5-1 and TRBJ2-7, is KAGVTQTPRYLIKTRGQQVTLSCSPISGHRSVSWYQQTPGQGLQFLFEYFSETQRNKGNFPGRFSGRQFSNSRSEMNVSTLELGDSALYLCASSFLLGGQGAYEQYFGPGTRLTVT.

Of note for this clone: This specimen includes other DNA sequences encoding the same CDR3. The J gene is TRBJ2-3, the V gene TRBV5-1, with 7 positions matching TRBD1. V lost 4 bases, J lost 5 bases, and 7 bases stayed unmatched. CDR3 length: 14 residues. Germline CDR1 reads SGHRS; CDR2 reads YFSETQ. Here the CDR3 DNA reads TGCGCCAGCAGCCCCGGACAGGCACTAGATACGCAGTATTTT. This encodes CASSPGQALDTQYF.

The rearrangement links TRBV5-1 to TRBJ1-1; a possible D gene is TRBD1 (6 bases). The CDR3 has 15 amino acids. Per germline, CDR1 SGHRS and CDR2 YFSETQ. The V end lost 2 bases, the J end lost 1 base, and 12 bases lay between the germline ends. In nucleotides, the CDR3 is TGCGCCAGCAGCTTTAGGACAGCCTCGAACACTGAAGCTTTCTTT. Translating gives CASSFRTASNTEAFF.

This sequence joins TRBV7-8 and TRBJ2-5; D call uncertain. CDR1 and CDR2 from the germline V gene are SGHVS and FQNEAQ. Between the trimmed V and J ends, which lost 5 bases and 1 base, there was a span of 14 bases. The CDR3 contains 15 residues. CDR3 sequence reads: CASSDDLAFQETQYF. Written as DNA, the CDR3 is TGTGCCAGCAGCGACGACTTAGCATTCCAAGAGACCCAGTACTTC.

The V and J genes are TRBV7-8 and TRBJ2-1; D is uncertain. The CDR3 sequence is 13 residues long. Per the germline V gene, CDR1 is SGHVS and CDR2 is FQNEAQ. V lost 4 bases and J 6 bases, leaving 10 bases between the germline ends. The CDR3 protein is CASSYLLRNEQFF. CDR3 nucleotide sequence: TGTGCCAGCAGCTATCTATTACGCAATGAGCAGTTCTTC.

CDR3 DNA: TGTGCCAGCAGTACAGATATGAACACTGAAGCTTTCTTT. This gives the protein CASSTDMNTEAFF. The V call is TRBV2, the J call TRBJ1-1; no clear D gene. Trimming took off 5 bases at V and 0 bases at J, with 7 bases between the two ends. Germline-derived CDR1 and CDR2 are SNHLY and FYNNEI. The CDR3 sequence is 13 residues long.

This clone was detected once. This chain connects TRBV18 to TRBJ1-1; D call uncertain. The V gene lost 0 bases and the J gene lost 0 bases, with 11 bases spanning the gap. Germline V gives CDR1 KGHSH, CDR2 LQKENI. There are 16 residues in the CDR3. DNA of the CDR3: TGTGCCAGCTCACCACCGGACGGACTTATGAACACTGAAGCTTTCTTT. Translation gives CASSPPDGLMNTEAFF.

J is TRBJ2-5 and V is TRBV19; 13 bases map to TRBD2. Trimming took 4 bases from V and 5 from J; bases not matched to a gene: 7. Germline V gene lookup returns CDR1 LNHDA and CDR2 SQIVND (reference sequence). The CDR3 is made up of 16 amino acids. The CDR3 sequence: CASSTGLAGAGETQYF. CDR3 bases: TGTGCCAGTAGTACCGGACTAGCGGGGGCCGGGGAGACCCAGTACTTC.

This clone appeared a single time. The rearrangement uses TRBV4-1 and TRBJ1-3; the match to TRBD1 covers 8 bases. Per germline, CDR1 MGHRA and CDR2 YSYEKL. This CDR3 region has 17 residues. V shed 3 bases, J shed 4 bases, and the junction held 11 bases outside the gene matches. CDR3 region: CASSHEIDRGYGNTIYF. The CDR3 DNA sequence: TGCGCCAGCAGCCACGAGATCGACAGGGGCTACGGAAACACCATATATTTT.

The CDR3 bases are TGTGCCTGGAGTGTAGGGGCGCAATTAAACACCGGGGAGCTGTTTTTT. This codes for CAWSVGAQLNTGELFF. The chain carries TRBV30 and TRBJ2-2; TRBD1 might be the D (5 bases). Looked up from germline, CDR1 is GTSNPN and CDR2 is SVGIG (reference sequence). The V and J ends lost 0 bases and 2 bases respectively, with 13 bases between them. This CDR3 has 16 amino acids.

The J gene is TRBJ1-1, the V gene TRBV5-1; D may be TRBD1 (6 bases). This CDR3 contains 14 residues. The germline V gene encodes CDR1 SGHRS and CDR2 YFSETQ. Trimming pared 1 base from V and 7 bases from J, leaving 14 bases between. The CDR3 nucleotides read TGCGCCAGCAGCTTGTTGGGGGCGGGGGGTGAAGCTTTCTTT. Amino acids: CASSLLGAGGEAFF.

The gene calls are TRBV6-1 and TRBJ1-3; 8 bases agree with TRBD1. V trimming: 7 bases; J trimming: 4 bases; junction bases outside the gene matches: 9. CDR3 length: 15 residues. CDR1 and CDR2 (germline): MNHNS, SASEGT. CDR3: CASTLHRDRGNTIYF. Here the CDR3 DNA reads TGTGCCAGCACCCTACACCGGGACAGGGGAAACACCATATATTTT.

The CDR3 region has the DNA TGTGCCAGTAGTATTTTGAGGGCGGGGACAGGGAGTCCGCCCCAGCATTTT. Translation: CASSILRAGTGSPPQHF. The V gene is TRBV19, the J gene TRBJ1-5; 9 positions agree with TRBD1. Germline V lookup: CDR1 LNHDA, CDR2 SQIVND (reference sequence). V was clipped by 3 bases and J by 9 bases; unmatched bases: 15. This CDR3 comprises 17 residues.

This rearrangement joins TRBV18 to TRBJ2-3; 8 nucleotides agree with TRBD1. The CDR3 spans 15 residues. J was trimmed by 4 bases and V by 5 bases; bases with no gene match: 8. Germline CDR1 reads KGHSH; CDR2 reads LQKENI. In DNA, the CDR3 is TGTGCCAGCTCATCATCGGACAGGGCTTCAGATACGCAGTATTTT. Protein sequence: CASSSSDRASDTQYF. Drawing the rest from reference TRBV18 and TRBJ2-3, the complete variable domain is NAGVMQNPRHLVRRRGQEARLRCSPMKGHSHVYWYRQLPEEGLKFMVYLQKENIIDESGMPKERFSAEFPKEGPSILRIQQVVRGDSAAYFCASSSSDRASDTQYFGPGTRLTVL.

V gene TRBV6-4 combines with J gene TRBJ2-5, with a possible D match to TRBD1 (6 bases). V lost 5 bases, J lost 1 base, and 14 bases lay in between. The CDR3 covers 15 residues. Looked up from germline, CDR1 is MRHNA and CDR2 is SNTAGT. The CDR3 protein is CASSLGGPPQETQYF. The CDR3 region has the DNA TGTGCCAGCAGTCTAGGGGGACCTCCCCAAGAGACCCAGTACTTC.

The chain joins TRBV27 to TRBJ2-3; a weak D match, TRBD2 (7 bases). The CDR3 consists of 15 residues. Per the germline V gene, CDR1 is MNHEY and CDR2 is SMNVEV (reference sequence). Trimming took off 7 bases at V and 2 bases at J, with 16 bases between the two ends. The CDR3 coding sequence is TGTGCCAGCAATCGGGGGGCGGGTTACACAGATACGCAGTATTTT. Translated: CASNRGAGYTDTQYF.

V usage is TRBV27 and J usage is TRBJ1-6, with 8 bases fitting TRBD1. In germline, CDR1 is MNHEY, CDR2 SMNVEV (reference sequence). V was clipped by 0 bases and J by 3 bases; unmatched bases: 4. This CDR3 has 17 amino acids. This CDR3 reads CASSLSIGTGYNSPLHF. CDR3 DNA: TGTGCCAGCAGTTTATCGATAGGGACAGGCTATAATTCACCCCTCCACTTT.